These T cell receptor beta chains were read from a single sample in a study of Graves' ophthalmopathy and Graves' hyperthyroidism. TCRdb reprocessed the multiplex PCR reads via MiXCR and lists one record per CDR3 protein. The repertoire holds just over 600,000 distinct CDR3 sequences, with about 20% as singletons. Specimen: peripheral blood. The receptors shown here come from a woman aged 18 to 35 with stable Graves' hyperthyroidism. Some clones in this sample may be carry-over from other donors' samples. CDR3s include the opening cysteine and the closing phenylalanine or tryptophan. A D gene is named only where the DNA matches it firmly. Some rows mark clone size as missing; the rest say once, few, many or name a class of expanded clone.

>TRBJ1-5|TRBV28|NA|many
CASSLSSGSSQPQHF
TGTGCCAGCAGTTTATCTTCAGGGAGTAGTCAGCCCCAGCATTTT
>TRBJ1-1|TRBV20-1|NA|many
CSARIPGHQNTEAFF
TGCAGTGCTAGAATCCCGGGACACCAGAACACTGAAGCTTTCTTT
>TRBJ2-4|TRBV15|NA|many
CATSRSGRVAKNIQYF
TGTGCCACCAGCAGATCGGGCAGGGTGGCCAAAAACATTCAGTACTTC
>TRBJ2-7|TRBV7-2|TRBD2|many
CASSFSSGSAKYEQYF
TGTGCCAGCAGCTTCTCTAGCGGGAGTGCAAAATACGAGCAGTACTTC
>TRBJ1-2|TRBV11-1|TRBD1|many
CASSVDRVSYGYTF
TGTGCCAGCAGCGTGGACAGGGTCTCCTATGGCTACACCTTC
>TRBJ1-1|TRBV6-5|NA|many
CASSYWPRGEGNTEAFF
TGTGCCAGCAGTTACTGGCCTCGGGGAGAGGGGAACACTGAAGCTTTCTTT
>TRBJ1-5|TRBV27|NA|many
CASSLSRDGIGPQHF
TGTGCCAGCAGTTTATCCAGGGACGGCATAGGGCCCCAGCATTTT
>TRBJ1-1|TRBV28|NA|many
CASSGLTDTEAFF
TGTGCCAGCAGCGGGTTGACAGACACTGAAGCTTTCTTT
>TRBJ2-5|TRBV6-5|NA|few
CASSYQGEAGETQYF
TGTGCCAGCAGTTATCAGGGAGAGGCCGGAGAGACCCAGTACTTC
>TRBJ1-6|TRBV28|NA|NA
CASSFPRTNSPLHF
TGTGCCAGCAGTTTCCCCCGGACCAATTCACCCCTCCACTTT
>TRBJ2-7|TRBV6-5|TRBD1|few
CASSSQGVSVF
TGTGCCAGCAGTTCTCAGGGGGTTTCGGTCTTC
>TRBJ1-1|TRBV3-1|NA|many
CASSQKGDTEAFF
TGTGCCAGCAGCCAGAAAGGGGACACTGAAGCTTTCTTT
>TRBJ1-1|TRBV6-1|NA|many
CASIHREGVGEAFF
TGTGCCAGCATCCACCGAGAGGGGGTCGGTGAAGCTTTCTTT
>TRBJ1-2|TRBV12-3/TRBV12-4|NA|many
CASSSSPGSYGYTF
TGTGCCAGCAGTTCTAGCCCGGGGAGCTATGGCTACACCTTC
>TRBJ2-7|TRBV29-1|NA|many
CSVGGTGSYEQYF
TGCAGCGTGGGGGGGACAGGTTCCTACGAGCAGTACTTC
>TRBJ2-7|TRBV7-8|TRBD2|many
CASSAGLAPAYEQYF
TGTGCCAGCAGCGCTGGACTAGCGCCCGCCTACGAGCAGTACTTC
>TRBJ1-1|TRBV27|NA|many
CASSPFPLTEAFF
TGTGCCAGCAGTCCCTTCCCCCTCACTGAAGCTTTCTTT
>TRBJ2-2|TRBV27|TRBD2|NA
CASISWLAGGHFGELFF
TGTGCCAGCATCTCCTGGCTAGCGGGGGGGCATTTCGGGGAGCTGTTTTTT
>TRBJ1-5|TRBV12-3/TRBV12-4|NA|many
CASSLGGEGNQPQHF
TGTGCCAGCAGTTTGGGGGGCGAAGGCAATCAGCCCCAGCATTTT
>TRBJ1-1|TRBV4-2|NA|many
CASSQELGNWGTEAFF
TGTGCCAGCAGCCAAGAGCTGGGGAATTGGGGAACTGAAGCTTTCTTT
>TRBJ2-5|TRBV6-5|NA|many
CASSPMEAFGETQYF
TGTGCCAGCAGCCCCATGGAGGCTTTCGGGGAGACCCAGTACTTC
>TRBJ2-7|TRBV6-2/TRBV6-3|NA|NA
CASSSSSDIGEQYF
TGTGCCAGCAGTTCCAGCAGCGATATCGGCGAGCAGTACTTC
>TRBJ2-7|TRBV6-2/TRBV6-3|TRBD1|NA
CASRPRNSGTGVSYEQYF
TGTGCCAGCAGACCTCGAAACTCCGGGACAGGGGTCTCCTACGAGCAGTACTTC
>TRBJ1-5|TRBV28|TRBD1|many
CASSLPLGRGGRNQPQHF
TGTGCCAGCAGTTTACCCCTTGGTCGAGGGGGCCGCAATCAGCCCCAGCATTTT
>TRBJ1-1|TRBV30|TRBD1|few
CAWTLGTANTEAFF
TGTGCCTGGACACTTGGGACAGCGAACACTGAAGCTTTCTTT
>TRBJ2-7|TRBV5-1|NA|many
CATSNTPGLSPYEQYF
TGCGCCACCAGCAACACTCCGGGACTGTCGCCCTACGAGCAGTACTTC
>TRBJ2-3|TRBV12-3/TRBV12-4|NA|many
CASLVGSASTDTQYF
TGTGCCAGCCTCGTGGGGAGCGCTAGCACAGATACGCAGTATTTT
>TRBJ2-5|TRBV4-2|NA|many
CASSQEGARQETQYF
TGTGCCAGCAGCCAAGAAGGGGCCAGGCAAGAGACCCAGTACTTC
>TRBJ2-7|TRBV5-1|NA|many
CASSLDRSEQYF
TGTGCCAGCAGCTTAGACCGGAGTGAGCAGTACTTC
>TRBJ1-2|TRBV6-2/TRBV6-3|NA|many
CASNTGSNYGYTF
TGTGCCAGCAACACGGGGTCTAACTATGGCTACACCTTC
>TRBJ2-5|TRBV2|TRBD2|NA
CASSVRLAGAKETQYF
TGTGCCAGCAGTGTTCGACTAGCGGGGGCTAAAGAGACCCAGTACTTC
>TRBJ1-2|TRBV6-4|NA|NA
CASSPPGGWLLPGKLPHYGYTF
TGTGCCAGCAGTCCCCCGGGGGGCTGGTTGCTCCCGGGTAAACTTCCTCACTATGGCTACACCTTC
>TRBJ1-5|TRBV12-3/TRBV12-4|TRBD1|many
CASSLGQGGRQPQHF
TGTGCCAGCAGCCTAGGACAGGGCGGCCGTCAGCCCCAGCATTTT
>TRBJ2-5|TRBV6-5|NA|NA
CASSYSSWVQETQYF
TGTGCCAGCAGTTACTCGTCGTGGGTGCAAGAGACCCAGTACTTC
>TRBJ2-2|TRBV7-3|TRBD1|NA
CASSPPGQGAVGELFF
TGTGCCAGCAGCCCCCCTGGACAGGGGGCCGTCGGGGAGCTGTTTTTT
>TRBJ2-7|TRBV11-2|NA|many
CASSQWTTPDEQYF
TGTGCCAGCAGTCAATGGACCACTCCTGACGAGCAGTACTTC
>TRBJ2-7|TRBV27|TRBD2|NA
CASSVRGDVGGRAYEQYF
TGTGCCAGCAGTGTCCGGGGGGACGTAGGCGGGAGGGCCTACGAGCAGTACTTC
>TRBJ2-7|TRBV2|NA|few
CASSRLSYEQYF
TGTGCCAGCAGCCGCTTATCCTACGAGCAGTACTTC
>TRBJ1-5|TRBV6-1|TRBD1|NA
CASSATTGGGQPQHF
TGTGCCAGCAGTGCGACGACAGGGGGAGGCCAGCCCCAGCATTTT
>TRBJ2-7|TRBV12-3/TRBV12-4|TRBD1|many
CASSQDRGEQYF
TGTGCCAGCAGTCAAGACAGGGGCGAGCAGTACTTC
>TRBJ1-1|TRBV5-1|TRBD1|NA
CASSWDRVLNTEAFF
TGCGCCAGCAGCTGGGACAGGGTCCTGAACACTGAAGCTTTCTTT
>TRBJ2-5|TRBV28|NA|NA
CASSPPAETEETQYF
TGTGCCAGCAGTCCCCCAGCGGAAACTGAAGAGACCCAGTACTTC
>TRBJ1-1|TRBV28|NA|few
CASSFWGRTNTEAFF
TGTGCCAGCAGTTTTTGGGGACGGACGAACACTGAAGCTTTCTTT
>TRBJ2-5|TRBV12-3/TRBV12-4|NA|many
CASSFWGTQYF
TGTGCCAGCAGTTTCTGGGGGACCCAGTACTTC
>TRBJ1-6|TRBV5-1|NA|few
CASSLGYGPLHF
TGCGCCAGCAGCTTGGGGTATGGACCCCTCCACTTT
>TRBJ2-2|TRBV6-2/TRBV6-3|NA|NA
CASSYSSGTGELFF
TGTGCCAGCAGTTACTCGTCAGGAACCGGGGAGCTGTTTTTT
>TRBJ1-5|TRBV12-3/TRBV12-4|NA|NA
CASSSRHGNQPQHF
TGTGCCAGCAGTTCGAGACACGGCAATCAGCCCCAGCATTTT
>TRBJ1-5|TRBV11-3|NA|many
CASSLGGLGARQPQHF
TGTGCCAGCAGCTTAGGGGGTCTGGGGGCGAGACAGCCCCAGCATTTT
>TRBJ1-2|TRBV28|NA|NA
CASSLDVSGYTF
TGTGCCAGCAGTTTGGACGTCTCTGGCTACACCTTC